Reported below is one T cell receptor (beta chain). The data were taken from a study of human T cells and chemical hapten exposure. The CDR3 sequence is 18 residues long. Germline V gene lookup returns CDR1 SGDLS and CDR2 YYNGEE. Germline trimming cut 0 bases from V and 2 bases from J; bases unmatched to any gene: 11. Described time point: patch test 3, about 24 weeks after DPC sensitization. Treatment of the sample: therapeutic diphenylcyclopropenone sensitization with weekly scalp DPC. TCRdb reprocessed the RACE reads via MiXCR and lists one record per CDR3 protein. The repertoire holds about 190,000 distinct CDR3 sequences, with about 25% as singletons.

The V call is TRBV9, the J call TRBJ1-5, with TRBD1 matching 7 bases. The sequences come from whole blood, collected in connection with sensitization to the hapten diphenylcyclopropenone (DPC). This sequence originates from a woman in her thirties or forties with alopecia areata. Some clones in this sample may be carry-over from other donors' samples. The CDR3 nucleotides are TGTGCCAGCAGCGTAGAGGCCCGGGAGACAGGGCGCAATCAGCCCCAGCATTTT. This codes for CASSVEARETGRNQPQHF.